These T cell receptor beta chains were read from a single sample in a study of tumor and adjacent non-tumor tissue in lung cancer. MiXCR, applied by TCRdb to the multiplex PCR reads, yields one record per CDR3 protein. The sample shows approximately 100,000 distinct CDR3 sequences, approximately 60% of them seen only once. The sequenced sample consisted of distant non-tumor lung tissue. All receptors come from a young man with non-small cell lung cancer. The CDR3 runs from the conserved cysteine through the conserved F or W. The order of the fields is clone size, J gene, V gene, D gene, CDR3 protein, CDR3 DNA. D genes are given only for firm matches. Size values are once, few and many counts, or a class for expanded clones, and some rows have none.

>few|TRBJ1-1|TRBV11-1|-
CASGLVLLETTEAFF
TGTGCCAGCGGCTTAGTTCTACTGGAGACCACTGAAGCTTTCTTT
>-|TRBJ1-4|TRBV19|-
CASNPGGTNEKLFF
TGTGCCAGTAACCCGGGAGGCACTAATGAAAAACTGTTTTTT
>-|TRBJ2-1|TRBV29-1|TRBD1
CSVAEGASPYNEQFF
TGCAGCGTTGCTGAGGGGGCGAGCCCCTACAATGAGCAGTTCTTC
>-|TRBJ1-6|TRBV11-1|-
CASSLRASGGNSPLHF
TGTGCCAGCAGCTTAAGGGCTAGCGGCGGGAATTCACCCCTCCACTTT
>many|TRBJ2-7|TRBV4-1|TRBD2
CASSPGTSLGYEQYF
TGCGCCAGCAGCCCCGGGACTAGCCTCGGCTACGAGCAGTACTTC
>-|TRBJ2-1|TRBV5-1|-
CASGPYTGSSYNEQFF
TGCGCCAGCGGCCCGTATACAGGGAGCTCCTACAATGAGCAGTTCTTC
>-|TRBJ1-1|TRBV6-5|-
CASGAHDGYTEAFF
TGCGCCAGCGGAGCCCATGACGGTTACACTGAAGCTTTCTTT
>-|TRBJ2-1|TRBV11-2|-
CASSPRQGGYFYNEQFF
TGTGCCAGCAGCCCTCGGCAGGGCGGATACTTTTACAATGAGCAGTTCTTC
>-|TRBJ2-1|TRBV20-1|TRBD1
CSARVETGRNNEQFF
TGCAGTGCTAGAGTGGAGACAGGGCGAAACAATGAGCAGTTCTTC
>few|TRBJ1-2|TRBV5-1|-
CASSLEPDYGYTF
TGCGCCAGCAGCTTGGAACCGGACTATGGCTATACCTTC
>-|TRBJ2-5|TRBV20-1|-
CIVSQIQETQYF
TGCATTGTCAGTCAGATCCAAGAGACCCAGTACTTC
>-|TRBJ2-7|TRBV4-1|-
CASSQDELGGSYEEYF
TGCGCCAGCAGCCAAGATGAGCTGGGGGGTAGCTACGAGGAGTATTTC
>-|TRBJ2-7|TRBV4-2|-
CASSQASAGGTCEQYF
TGTGCCAGCAGCCAAGCGTCAGCGGGTGGCACCTGCGAGCAGTACTTC
>-|TRBJ1-2|TRBV25-1|TRBD1
CASSERGQGAKGYTF
TGTGCCAGCAGTGAAAGGGGACAGGGGGCAAAGGGCTACACCTTC
>-|TRBJ1-5|TRBV20-1|TRBD1
CSAQTGSSRGQPQHF
TGCAGTGCTCAGACAGGGTCCTCAAGAGGTCAGCCCCAGCATTTT
>-|TRBJ1-6|TRBV20-1|-
CGARVSRGYDSPLHF
TGCGGTGCTAGAGTTTCCAGGGGTTACGATTCACCCCTCCACTTT
>-|TRBJ1-5|TRBV6-6|-
CASSYSTTRDF
TGTGCCAGCAGTTACTCAACGACCCGGGATTTT
>many|TRBJ2-5|TRBV12-3/TRBV12-4|TRBD2
CASKRTSGGAEETQYF
TGTGCCAGCAAAAGGACTAGCGGGGGGGCCGAAGAGACCCAGTACTTC
>many|TRBJ1-5|TRBV12-3/TRBV12-4|-
CASSQDRNQPQHF
TGTGCCAGCAGCCAAGACAGGAATCAGCCCCAGCATTTT
>few|TRBJ2-2|TRBV11-2|TRBD2
CASRPGLARELTGELFF
TGTGCCAGCAGACCGGGACTAGCGAGGGAGTTAACCGGGGAGCTGTTTTTT
>-|TRBJ2-7|TRBV11-2|-
CASSLDLFSGSYEQYF
TGTGCCAGCAGCTTAGATCTCTTCTCGGGCTCCTACGAGCAGTACTTC
>few|TRBJ2-6|TRBV19|-
CASSHSSGANVLTF
TGTGCCAGTAGCCACAGCTCTGGGGCCAACGTCCTGACTTTC
>-|TRBJ2-1|TRBV7-8|TRBD2
CAGSPERTRAGNEQFF
TGTGCCGGCAGTCCAGAAAGGACTAGAGCGGGGAATGAGCAGTTCTTC
>-|TRBJ2-5|TRBV11-2|-
CASSLEQQETQYF
TGTGCCAGCAGCTTAGAACAGCAAGAGACCCAATACTTC
>few|TRBJ2-3|TRBV10-3|-
CAISESVSTTDTRYF
TGTGCCATCAGTGAGTCTGTTAGTACGACAGATACGCGGTATTTT
>once|TRBJ2-3|TRBV11-2|-
CVSSSNLGNTDTQYF
TGTGTCAGCAGCTCTAATTTAGGAAACACAGATACGCAGTATTTT
>many|TRBJ2-7|TRBV20-1|TRBD1
CSASTGTAEQYF
TGCAGTGCTAGCACCGGGACAGCCGAGCAGTACTTC